This TCR beta chain appears in the sequencing data of a study of response to subunit inactivated influenza vaccine. The germline V and J ends were trimmed by 0 bases and 3 bases, with 16 bases remaining between them. The germline CDR1 and CDR2 sequences are SGHRS and YFSETQ. The CDR3 consists of 16 residues. Study results and limitations: Seasonal influenza vaccination, on each occasion, was suggested by the authors to recruit few new T cells.

The table lists this clonotype with a few counts. Its specificity is unknown. TCRdb re-derived calls from the RT-PCR reads in MiXCR, one entry per CDR3 protein. The sample holds under 850,000 distinct CDR3 sequences, 15% to 20% seen once. Specimen: PBMCs from blood, collected 4 to 6 days after vaccination. The chain recombines TRBV5-1 with TRBJ2-7; possibly TRBD1 or TRBD2 for D (6 bases each). This TCR was sampled from a man aged 50 to 60 who received an inactivated influenza vaccine. DNA for the CDR3: TGCGCCAGCAGCTTGGAGGTGATGGGGGGCGTCTACGAGCAGTACTTC. Residues: CASSLEVMGGVYEQYF.